Below are 5 T cell receptor beta chains sequenced from a single sample in a study of blood T cells in healthy people across ages. Using a J-beta primer mix together with a sample-barcoded 5' primer, a second PCR was run for roughly 7 to 12 cycles. TCRdb redid the calling of the 5' RACE reads with MiXCR, one entry per CDR3 protein. The sample lists roughly 800,000 distinct CDR3 sequences; roughly 26% were seen once. These sequences were also reported in another study, on T cells of mothers and their children.

The specimen was blood. The receptors here all came from a boy younger than 18 in good health.

This clonotype was counted a few times. An end of the junction does not agree with germline; a read error may underlie this. The chain couples TRBV12-3 or TRBV12-4 to TRBJ2-5; 8 positions agree with TRBD1. CDR3 size: 15 residues. The DNA for the CDR3 is TGTGCCAGCAGTTTGCAGGGGGCCCTACAAGGGACCCAGTACTTC. Protein: CASSLQGALQGTQYF.

There are a few counts of this clonotype. The chain is built from TRBV5-5 and TRBJ2-5; 8 bases map to TRBD1. CDR3 length: 14 amino acids. The germline CDR1 and CDR2 sequences are SGHKS and YYEKEE (reference sequence). V lost 4 bases, J lost 4 bases, and 6 bases stayed unmatched. The CDR3 loop is CASSIDRGGETQYF. The CDR3 nucleotides read TGTGCCAGCAGCATAGACAGGGGAGGAGAGACCCAGTACTTC. Drawing the rest from reference TRBV5-5 and TRBJ2-5, the complete variable domain is DAGVTQSPTHLIKTRGQQVTLRCSPISGHKSVSWYQQVLGQGPQFIFQYYEKEERGRGNFPDRFSARQFPNYSSELNVNALLLGDSALYLCASSIDRGGETQYFGPGTRLLVL.

J is TRBJ1-2 and V is TRBV29-1, with D unclear. V lost 4 bases, J lost 7 bases, and 13 bases lay in between. The germline gives CDR1 SQVTM, CDR2 ANQGSEA. The CDR3 is made up of 12 amino acids. CDR3 DNA sequence: TGCAGCGTTGTAGGCATCCCTTTTGGCTACACCTTC. This translates into CSVVGIPFGYTF.

The sample holds one count of this clonotype. This chain links TRBV7-9 with TRBJ2-1; D unclear. V lost 5 bases and J lost 7, with 9 bases in between. Germline V gene data show CDR1 as SEHNR and CDR2 as FQNEAQ (reference sequence). This CDR3 is 12 amino acids long. DNA for the CDR3: TGTGCCAGCAGCGCCACGTGGAATGAGCAGTTCTTC. Translating it yields CASSATWNEQFF.

J is TRBJ1-3 and V is TRBV12-3 or TRBV12-4; D may be TRBD1 (6 bases). The CDR3 totals 14 residues. V was clipped by 8 bases and J by 3 bases, with 14 bases between them. The CDR3 region is CASGRTGSGNTIYF. CDR3 nucleotide sequence: TGTGCCAGCGGTCGAACAGGGAGTGGAAACACCATATATTTT.